The T cell receptor beta chain under discussion was sequenced for a study of blood T cell repertoires in COVID-19. Study-wide context: PBMCs, B-cell-depleted T cells, or T cells were the source of the cDNA or gDNA that made up the material.

Original analysis: Nucleated cell number was recorded as an estimate derived from reference gene primer amplification. The repertoire was sequenced with immunoSEQ multiplex PCR; TCRdb's copy has only in-frame clones and lacks some. Clonal size and the V and J genes are those of that table, whereas D and trimming came from the DNA. Of about 500,000 clones in the sample, 75% to 90% are singletons; the top ten hold around 0.64%. The CDR3 spans 14 residues. The junction had 4 bases not matched to a gene; V was cut back by 0 bases and J by 6 bases. The germline V gene has CDR1 SEHNR and CDR2 FQNEAQ (reference sequence). Cohorts were assigned according to the clinical history that participants reported. Cohort 3 recovered donors had two negative PCRs, clearance, or symptom resolution.

Sequenced: PBMCs or T cells enriched from blood (not recorded which). This chain uses TRBV7-9 with TRBJ1-2; 7 bases map to TRBD1. This TCR came from a woman younger than 35 who had recovered from COVID-19. CDR3 amino acids: CASSLAGGDDGYTF. In nucleotides, the CDR3 is TGTGCCAGCAGCTTAGCAGGGGGCGACGATGGCTACACCTTC.